This entry describes one T cell receptor beta chain. Antigen: not known. Donors, without exception, were Caucasian adults residing in Nashville, Tennessee. CD4+ cells underwent separation, giving CD45RA+ naive and CD45RA-negative memory subsets. The data were obtained in a study of shared clonotypes between healthy human individuals. Study outcomes and limitations: Though the depth was large, rarefaction showed that sorted-subset sequencing was incomplete.

Germline V gene data show CDR1 as SGHRS and CDR2 as YFSETQ. The V end was cut by 0 bases, the J end by 7 bases, with 7 bases between. The CDR3 spans 12 residues. Method: immunoSEQ multiplex PCR; TCRdb's copy keeps in-frame clones and lacks some. The sample records about 990,000 clones, around three quarters being singletons. The sequence was obtained from a man in his late teens or twenties in good health. Some clones in this sample may be carry-over from other donors' samples. Sample: memory CD4+ T cells from PBMCs. As to subset: CD45RA-negative fraction. This sequence joins TRBV5-1 and TRBJ1-2; the D is unclear. The CDR3 spells CASSLEWSGYTF. CDR3 bases: TGCGCCAGCAGCTTGGAGTGGAGTGGCTACACCTTC.